This T cell receptor (beta chain) is drawn from a study of blood T cell repertoires in COVID-19. The wider study: Acute and convalescent COVID-19 specimens originated in the United States, Italy and Spain. Sample material is recorded as cDNA or gDNA derived from T cells, B-cell-depleted T cells, or PBMCs.

TCRdb keeps only in-frame clones here, not all; method: immunoSEQ multiplex PCR. Of hundreds of thousands of clones listed, just under 90% were seen once; the top ten hold less than 4.5%. Germline V gene lookup returns CDR1 SGHRS and CDR2 YFSETQ. With 1 base removed from V and 3 bases from J, the gap between germline ends came to 5 bases. The CDR3 is made up of 12 amino acids. Across fewer than 25 US areas, participants ranged in age from roughly 18 to 89 years. Participants reported their clinical history, and cohort assignment relied on those reports. The chain couples TRBV5-1 to TRBJ2-7; D not certain. The receptor's source is a young woman with acute COVID-19. Material for sequencing was PBMCs or T cells enriched from blood (not recorded which). The CDR3 nucleotides are TGCGCCAGCAGCTTGAACAGCTACGAGCAGTACTTC. Protein product: CASSLNSYEQYF.